The 13 T cell receptor beta chains below all came from one sample that was sequenced in a study of identical twins. TCRdb reprocessed the 5' RACE reads via MiXCR and lists one record per CDR3 protein. Of 500,000 to 600,000 distinct CDR3 sequences listed, around 20% are singletons. These data also featured in a second study, about T cells expressing NK-cell markers.

Sequenced material: CD4+ T cells sorted from blood. These receptors came from a woman between 18 and 29 years old in good health.

The chain has TRBV12-3 or TRBV12-4 and TRBJ2-2; D unclear. CDR3 length: 18 residues. Trimming removed 2 bases at V and 4 bases at J, with 20 bases between. As DNA, the CDR3 is TGTGCCAGCAGTTTAATTTTTACCCAAGGGTCCAGCACCGGGGAGCTGTTTTTT. Translating gives CASSLIFTQGSSTGELFF.

The chain employs TRBV9 and TRBJ2-3; the D gene is possibly TRBD2 (5 bases). The germline gives CDR1 SGDLS, CDR2 YYNGEE. Trimming left V 7 bases short and J 2 bases short, with 17 bases between. The CDR3 has 15 residues. The CDR3 DNA is TGTGCCAGCGGACGCCGGGGTGTAACCACAGATACGCAGTATTTT. Its protein is CASGRRGVTTDTQYF.

This clonotype has just a few counts. V usage is TRBV19 and J usage is TRBJ1-5; D is unclear. V lost 5 bases, J lost 2 bases, and 16 bases lay in between. CDR1 and CDR2 from the germline V gene are LNHDA and SQIVND (reference sequence). CDR3 size: 16 residues. CDR3 in amino acids: CASSALPRDGNQPQHF. The DNA for the CDR3 is TGTGCCAGTAGTGCGTTACCGAGGGATGGCAATCAGCCCCAGCATTTT.

CDR3 nucleotides: TGCGCCAGCAGCTTGTCTGGCGGGGTAGCTGATACGCAGTATTTT. It yields the protein CASSLSGGVADTQYF. The rearrangement links TRBV5-1 to TRBJ2-3; D might be TRBD2 (6 bases). There are 15 residues in the CDR3. The V end was cut by 1 base, the J end by 6 bases, with 15 bases between. In germline, CDR1 is SGHRS, CDR2 YFSETQ.

This chain joins TRBV20-1 and TRBJ2-3; TRBD2 agrees at 7 bases. The CDR3 runs 15 residues. Germline V gene data show CDR1 as DFQATT and CDR2 as SNEGSKA (reference sequence). The V gene end was trimmed by 6 bases and the J gene end by 0 bases; junction bases not matched to a gene: 9. In DNA form, the CDR3 reads TGCAGTGCCCCTCTGGGGGGGGGGAGCACAGATACGCAGTATTTT. Translating gives CSAPLGGGSTDTQYF.

This clonotype was seen a few times. The chain combines TRBV27 with TRBJ2-5; TRBD2 aligns across 12 bases. Germline V CDR1 and CDR2: MNHEY, SMNVEV (reference sequence). J gave up 5 bases and V 4 bases, and 8 bases lay outside the gene matches. This CDR3 is built from 16 residues. The CDR3 loop is CASSYASGGAGETQYF. The CDR3 DNA follows: TGTGCCAGCAGTTATGCTAGCGGGGGGGCCGGGGAGACCCAGTACTTC.

This chain joins TRBV7-9 and TRBJ2-3, with D possibly matching TRBD2 (6 bases). The CDR3 runs 16 residues. The germline CDR1 and CDR2 sequences are SEHNR and FQNEAQ (reference sequence). The germline V and J ends were trimmed by 5 bases and 0 bases, with 15 bases remaining between them. The CDR3 is CASSPRVAASTDTQYF. CDR3 nucleotides: TGTGCCAGCAGCCCGCGGGTAGCGGCTAGCACAGATACGCAGTATTTT. The full variable domain, its missing parts supplied by reference TRBV7-9 and TRBJ2-3, is DTGVSQNPRHKITKRGQNVTFRCDPISEHNRLYWYRQTLGQGPEFLTYFQNEAQLEKSRLLSDRFSAERPKGSFSTLEIQRTEQGDSAMYLCASSPRVAASTDTQYFGPGTRLTVL.

The chain couples TRBV20-1 to TRBJ2-3; D ambiguous. V lost 8 bases, J lost 2 bases, and 14 bases lay in between. The germline gives CDR1 DFQATT, CDR2 SNEGSKA (reference sequence). This CDR3 comprises 13 residues. CDR3 sequence: CSSERAPTDTQYF. The CDR3 DNA sequence: TGCAGTTCGGAGAGAGCCCCCACAGATACGCAGTATTTT.

The chain combines TRBV20-1 with TRBJ2-7, with D perhaps matching TRBD2 (6 bases). Trimming cost V 4 bases and J 3 bases, with 13 bases left between them. The CDR3 runs to 13 residues. Germline CDR1 DFQATT, CDR2 SNEGSKA (reference sequence). The CDR3 sequence is CSAIRARGYEQYF. Written as DNA, the CDR3 is TGCAGTGCTATTCGAGCGCGGGGCTACGAGCAGTACTTC.

Only a few counts were recorded for this clonotype. This rearrangement joins TRBV6-2 or TRBV6-3 to TRBJ2-1, with D uncertain. Trimming took off 2 bases at V and 6 bases at J, with 5 bases between the two ends. The germline V gene has CDR1 MNHEY and CDR2 SVGEGT. The CDR3 loop spans 12 amino acids. The CDR3 here is CASSYPGNEQFF. As DNA, the CDR3 is TGTGCCAGCAGTTACCCGGGCAATGAGCAGTTCTTC.

This clonotype was found a few times. The chain employs TRBV20-1 and TRBJ2-1, with TRBD2 identical over 8 bases. CDR1 is DFQATT, CDR2 SNEGSKA, per germline (reference sequence). The CDR3 contains 15 residues. The V gene end was trimmed by 0 bases and the J gene end by 7 bases; junction bases not matched to a gene: 8. CDR3 bases: TGCAGTGCTAGAGAGACCAGCGGGAGTTTGAATGAGCAGTTCTTC. Protein product: CSARETSGSLNEQFF.

V usage is TRBV12-3 or TRBV12-4 and J usage is TRBJ1-2; a weak D match, TRBD1 (6 bases). The ends were cut back, 5 bases at V and 0 bases at J, with 22 bases in the middle. The CDR3 is 18 amino acids. This CDR3 is CASSPVFMGHPANYGYTF. The CDR3 DNA sequence: TGTGCCAGCAGTCCCGTATTTATGGGACACCCAGCTAACTATGGCTACACCTTC.

The chain carries TRBV5-1 and TRBJ1-1; weak D call: TRBD1 (5 bases). The V end was cut by 10 bases, the J end by 4 bases, with 17 bases between. The CDR3 is 13 residues long. CDR1 and CDR2 (germline): SGHRS, YFSETQ. This CDR3 reads CAGSEPGGTEAFF. The DNA of the CDR3 is TGCGCCGGTTCCGAACCGGGGGGCACTGAAGCTTTCTTT.